This T cell receptor beta chain was observed in a study of T cells in Graves' hyperthyroidism and ophthalmopathy. This clonotype was counted many times. The TCR beta CDR3 regions underwent amplification using RNA transcripts as the source. HTBI primers were employed in a first-round RT-PCR of the TCR CDR3. TCRdb ran MiXCR on the multiplex PCR reads and lists one entry per CDR3 protein. The top ten clones hold over 8.5% of a sample with 300,000 to 400,000 distinct CDR3 sequences, approximately 13% of them seen once. What was sequenced was blood. The receptor comes from a woman aged 18-29 years with Graves' hyperthyroidism.

CDR3 coding DNA: TGTGCCAGCAGTGGAGGGGGCTGGGGAAGCAATCAGCCCCAGCATTTT. Translation: CASSGGGWGSNQPQHF. This chain joins TRBV25-1 and TRBJ1-5, with TRBD1 matching over 7 bases. This CDR3 has 16 amino acids. The junction had 7 bases not matched to a gene; V was cut back by 4 bases and J by 1 base. Germline assignment: CDR1 MGHDK and CDR2 SYGVNS.